The 20 T cell receptor beta chains presented below share a single source sample, sequenced in a study of neoadjuvant anti-PD-1 for oral cavity cancer (dated by TCRdb to the early 2020s). The meaning of the sample's time point label: after neoadjuvant nivolumab, at surgical resection. The method was the immunoSEQ multiplex PCR assay. The immuneACCESS repertoire file appears here via TCRdb, limited to in-frame rearrangements. These files lack a portion of the clones; in checked studies, under half of the deficit traces to unresolved V genes, and the cause of the others is not known. This sample has thousands of clones in its table, and more than 60% of those were observed once. The top ten clonotypes cover roughly 4% of the sample. The sample consisted of PBMCs, taken after nivolumab (anti-PD-1) treatment. These TCRs come from a person aged 35 to 85 with oral cavity squamous cell carcinoma.

This clone was seen a single time. The chain combines TRBV25-1 with TRBJ2-7, with D possibly TRBD2 on 6 matching bases. Germline-derived CDR1 and CDR2 are MGHDK and SYGVNS. Trimming took off 5 bases at V and 2 bases at J, with 22 bases between the two ends. The length of the CDR3 is 17 residues. CDR3 DNA: TGTGCCAGCAGTCCCGGGGGATCGGGGCGAGTAACCTACGAGCAGTACTTC. Translated, it gives CASSPGGSGRVTYEQYF.

V usage is TRBV5-6 and J usage is TRBJ1-2; no definite D call. V was cut by 2 bases and J by 2 bases, with 16 bases left in between. The CDR3 has 16 residues. CDR1 is SGHDT and CDR2 is YYEEEE in the germline V gene. The CDR3 spells CASSFSVLPMNYGYTF. The CDR3 coding sequence is TGTGCCAGCAGCTTTTCGGTCTTACCGATGAACTATGGCTACACCTTC. The complete variable domain, with remaining parts taken from reference TRBV5-6 and TRBJ1-2, reads DAGVTQSPTHLIKTRGQQVTLRCSPKSGHDTVSWYQQALGQGPQFIFQYYEEEERQRGNFPDRFSGHQFPNYSSELNVNALLLGDSALYLCASSFSVLPMNYGYTFGSGTRLTVV.

The chain combines TRBV7-8 with TRBJ2-1; D gene uncertain. The CDR3 consists of 11 residues. Per the germline V gene, CDR1 is SGHVS and CDR2 is FQNEAQ. The V gene lost 5 bases and the J gene lost 8 bases, with 7 bases spanning the gap. This chain's CDR3 is CASSLYHEQFF. In DNA, the CDR3 is TGTGCCAGCAGCCTTTACCATGAGCAGTTCTTC.

This rearrangement joins TRBV7-8 to TRBJ2-1; 7 bases fit TRBD1. CDR1 is SGHVS, CDR2 FQNEAQ, per germline. The CDR3 contains 16 residues. V was pared by 5 bases and J by 7 bases, with 14 bases of the junction left unmatched. The CDR3 DNA reads as TGTGCCAGCAGCCTACGGGACAGAACACTCGGGAATGAGCAGTTCTTC. As protein: CASSLRDRTLGNEQFF.

This clone was seen a handful of times. This chain uses TRBV9 with TRBJ1-2; no reliable D call. Between the trimmed V and J ends, which lost 0 bases and 0 bases, there was a span of 15 bases. The length of the CDR3 is 17 residues. Germline V gene lookup returns CDR1 SGDLS and CDR2 YYNGEE. The chain's CDR3 is CASSVGRRGFTNYGYTF. In nucleotides, the CDR3 is TGTGCCAGCAGCGTAGGACGGCGAGGCTTTACTAACTATGGCTACACCTTC.

The chain couples TRBV7-2 to TRBJ2-5; D is unresolved. The V and J ends lost 0 bases and 5 bases respectively, with 10 bases between them. The length of the CDR3 is 14 residues. Germline-derived CDR1 and CDR2 are SGHTA and FQGNSA. The CDR3 bases are TGTGCCAGCAGCTTAGCGCGTACAATCGAGACCCAGTACTTC. Residues: CASSLARTIETQYF.

The V and J genes are TRBV5-1 and TRBJ1-1, with 7 bases identical to TRBD1. Losses at the gene ends were 4 bases for V and 7 bases for J; bases not matched to a gene: 7. CDR1 SGHRS and CDR2 YFSETQ come from the germline V gene. CDR3 size: 13 residues. For the CDR3, the DNA is TGCGCCAGCAGCGGGACAGTCAGGGGTGAAGCTTTCTTT. Its translation is CASSGTVRGEAFF.

The J gene is TRBJ2-1, the V gene TRBV6-5, with 9 bases identical to TRBD1. The germline gives CDR1 MNHEY, CDR2 SVGAGI. The V and J ends lost 0 bases and 1 base, in that order; junction bases with no gene match: 1. The CDR3 sequence is 16 residues long. CDR3 amino acids: CASSYSGTGSYNEQFF. The CDR3 nucleotides are TGTGCCAGCAGTTACTCCGGGACAGGGTCCTACAATGAGCAGTTCTTC.

The rearrangement uses TRBV5-1 and TRBJ1-2, with a possible D match to TRBD1 (6 bases). Per germline, CDR1 SGHRS and CDR2 YFSETQ. Trimming stripped 1 base from V and 4 bases from J, with 20 bases between. The CDR3 is 17 residues long. CDR3 sequence (DNA): TGCGCCAGCAGCTTGAAGGGGCGGGGGGCCTTCGTCTATGGCTACACCTTC. This encodes CASSLKGRGAFVYGYTF.

The chain employs TRBV5-1 and TRBJ2-3; D perhaps matches TRBD2 (6 bases). V was trimmed by 5 bases and J by 2 bases, leaving 15 bases between them. CDR3 length equals 15 residues. Germline V gene data show CDR1 as SGHRS and CDR2 as YFSETQ. DNA of the CDR3: TGCGCCAGCAGTCCACAGTGGGGGGTCACAGATACGCAGTATTTT. It encodes CASSPQWGVTDTQYF.

The chain links TRBV6-1 to TRBJ2-3, with D unresolved. The length of the CDR3 is 14 residues. CDR1 MNHNS and CDR2 SASEGT come from the germline V gene. Trimming stripped 5 bases from V and 4 bases from J, with 13 bases between. CDR3 region: CASSHRSAADTQYF. In DNA form, the CDR3 reads TGTGCCAGCAGTCACCGGTCAGCCGCAGATACGCAGTATTTT.

J is TRBJ2-1 and V is TRBV27; tentative D call: TRBD2 (5 bases). Trimming left V 5 bases short and J 4 bases short, with 24 bases between. Germline V gene data show CDR1 as MNHEY and CDR2 as SMNVEV (reference sequence). CDR3 length equals 18 residues. The CDR3 reads CASSLRVISTTLYNEQFF. For the CDR3, the DNA is TGTGCCAGCAGTCTACGTGTTATCTCGACTACCTTGTACAATGAGCAGTTCTTC.

This chain links TRBV10-2 with TRBJ2-7; weak D call: TRBD2 (5 bases). The CDR3 extends over 15 amino acids. From germline, CDR1 is WSHSY and CDR2 SAAADI. Deletions cut 5 bases from V and 0 bases from J, with 14 bases between. CDR3 DNA sequence: TGCGCCAGCAGTTCAGGTAGCGCCCTCTCCTACGAGCAGTACTTC. This translates into CASSSGSALSYEQYF.

V usage is TRBV6-5 and J usage is TRBJ1-3; tentatively, D is TRBD1 (6 bases). Germline values: CDR1 MNHEY, CDR2 SVGAGI. With 6 bases removed from V and 1 base from J, the gap between germline ends came to 13 bases. The CDR3 covers 15 residues. The CDR3, as DNA: TGTGCCAGCAGACCCCGCAGGGGTTCTGGAAACACCATATATTTT. Its translation is CASRPRRGSGNTIYF.

The CDR3 DNA sequence: TGTGCCAGCACCCCTAACTGGGGGGGCGAGTCTGGCTACACCTTC. It encodes CASTPNWGGESGYTF. V and J are TRBV7-9 and TRBJ1-2; D is perhaps TRBD1 (6 bases). The CDR3 runs 15 residues. Between the trimmed V and J ends, which lost 7 bases and 7 bases, there was a span of 22 bases. Germline V lookup: CDR1 SEHNR, CDR2 FQNEAQ (reference sequence).

This clone was seen only a few times. This sequence joins TRBV29-1 and TRBJ1-2; D gene ambiguous. Germline V gene sequence: CDR1 SQVTM, CDR2 ANQGSEA. Trimming pared 7 bases from V and 2 bases from J, leaving 17 bases between. CDR3 length: 14 amino acids. For the CDR3, the DNA is TGCAGCGGATCCTCTGAAGGCTTAAACTATGGCTACACCTTC. It codes for CSGSSEGLNYGYTF. Looking up the rest from reference TRBV29-1 and TRBJ1-2 gives the full variable domain: SAVISQKPSRDICQRGTSLTIQCQVDSQVTMMFWYRQQPGQSLTLIATANQGSEATYESGFVIDKFPISRPNLTFSTLTVSNMSPEDSSIYLCSGSSEGLNYGYTFGSGTRLTVV.

This clone was counted a few times. The V call is TRBV7-2, the J call TRBJ2-3; D gene ambiguous. Germline V CDR1 and CDR2: SGHTA, FQGNSA. V dropped 0 bases and J dropped 1 base, with 8 bases sitting between them. The CDR3 length is 15 residues. CDR3 loop: CASSLADPRTDTQYF. The CDR3 DNA is TGTGCCAGCAGCTTAGCGGACCCACGCACAGATACGCAGTATTTT. The full variable domain, its missing parts supplied by reference TRBV7-2 and TRBJ2-3, is GAGVSQSPSNKVTEKGKDVELRCDPISGHTALYWYRQSLGQGLEFLIYFQGNSAPDKSGLPSDRFSAERTGGSVSTLTIQRTQQEDSAVYLCASSLADPRTDTQYFGPGTRLTVL.

This chain connects TRBV2 to TRBJ2-1, with 12 bases that match TRBD2. Per the germline V gene, CDR1 is SNHLY and CDR2 is FYNNEI. The CDR3 contains 14 residues. The trim removed 5 bases at V and 7 bases at J, leaving 3 bases unmatched. The CDR3 sequence: CASSRLAGVNEQFF. DNA of the CDR3: TGTGCCAGCAGTCGACTAGCGGGAGTGAATGAGCAGTTCTTC. Full variable domain (remainder filled in from reference TRBV2 and TRBJ2-1): EPEVTQTPSHQVTQMGQEVILRCVPISNHLYFYWYRQILGQKVEFLVSFYNNEISEKSEIFDDQFSVERPDGSNFTLKIRSTKLEDSAMYFCASSRLAGVNEQFFGPGTRLTVL.

V and J are TRBV28 and TRBJ2-2, with TRBD1 matching 9 bases. Germline trimming cut 3 bases from V and 6 bases from J; bases unmatched to any gene: 8. CDR3 size: 16 residues. Germline assignment: CDR1 MDHEN and CDR2 SYDVKM. The CDR3 coding sequence is TGTGCCAGCAGTTTCCCAGGACAGGGGATATCCGGGGAGCTGTTTTTT. Amino acids: CASSFPGQGISGELFF. Looking up the rest from reference TRBV28 and TRBJ2-2 gives the full variable domain: DVKVTQSSRYLVKRTGEKVFLECVQDMDHENMFWYRQDPGLGLRLIYFSYDVKMKEKGDIPEGYSVSREKKERFSLILESASTNQTSMYLCASSFPGQGISGELFFGEGSRLTVL.

The chain joins TRBV5-1 to TRBJ2-3, with 12 bases that match TRBD2. This CDR3 has 19 residues. CDR1 and CDR2 (germline): SGHRS, YFSETQ. The J segment lost 1 base and the V segment lost 0 bases, leaving 9 bases of the junction unmatched. CDR3 DNA sequence: TGCGCCAGCAGCTTGGGACTAGCGGGAGATCACTGGGGCACAGATACGCAGTATTTT. Translated, it gives CASSLGLAGDHWGTDTQYF.